A few counts support the clone carrying this T cell receptor beta chain. Participants had their cohort set by participant-reported clinical history. Resolution of symptoms, clearance, or two negative PCRs was present in recovered Cohort 3 donors. Unmatched junction bases numbered 22, after V lost 7 bases and J lost 4 bases. Germline CDR1 and CDR2: ENHRY and SYGVKD. CDR3 size: 19 residues. This sample is drawn from a study of blood T cell repertoires in COVID-19. In the study overall: T cells, B-cell-depleted T cells, or PBMCs provided the cDNA or gDNA that served as material.

As handled by the study authors: Reference gene primer amplification gave estimated nucleated cell counts. The protocol was immunoSEQ multiplex PCR, while the TCRdb copy is restricted to in-frame clones and leaves out a portion. The V and J calls and the clone size are those of that table, but D and trimming were determined from the DNA. The data hold 250,000 to 350,000 clones, with about nine tenths observed a single time. This sequence originates from a woman aged 18-29 years who had recovered from COVID-19. Material for sequencing was PBMCs or T cells enriched from blood (not recorded which). The gene calls are TRBV10-3 and TRBJ2-7; 10 bases line up with TRBD2. CDR3 protein: CAIITPRAGGPLLIYEQYF. The CDR3 DNA is TGTGCCATCATCACGCCCCGAGCGGGAGGGCCTTTACTGATTTACGAGCAGTACTTC.